The clone carrying this T cell receptor beta chain was counted a few times. This record comes from a study of T-cell memory formation after mild COVID-19. The CDR3 is 11 residues long. Looked up from germline, CDR1 is SQVTM and CDR2 is ANQGSEA. The V end was cut by 5 bases, the J end by 5 bases, with 9 bases between. TCRdb re-analysed the 5' RACE reads in MiXCR, keeping a single row per CDR3 protein. Altogether 40,000 to 55,000 distinct CDR3 sequences are present, 12% being singletons, with the ten largest covering approximately 23%. The J gene is TRBJ1-1, the V gene TRBV29-1; D might be TRBD1 (6 bases). Material: PBMCs or a T cell subset sorted from them (not recorded which). This receptor was taken from a man between 18 and 35 years old who had mild COVID-19 (a few samples of this study predate the infection). Cell type and time point are not known. The CDR3 region has the DNA TGCAGCGTTCAGGGGACGACTGAAGCTTTCTTT. Its protein product is CSVQGTTEAFF.